What follows are 8 T cell receptor beta chains derived from one specimen sequenced in a study of OX40 agonist ivuxolimab in advanced cancers. TCRdb's copy holds only in-frame clones and misses some; the assay was immunoSEQ multiplex PCR. The data contain approximately 90,000 clones, 85% to 90% of them seen just once; the ten biggest clones take up 0.79%. Sequencing was performed on CD4+ or CD8+ T cells sorted from blood, taken in a trial of the OX40 agonist ivuxolimab. These receptors were taken from an adult with an advanced solid tumor such as melanoma, head and neck, liver or kidney cancer.

This clone was detected once. The chain has TRBV5-8 and TRBJ1-2; D possibly corresponds to TRBD1 (5 bases). This CDR3 spans 16 amino acids. Germline V gives CDR1 SGHTS, CDR2 YDEGEE. With 4 bases removed from V and 0 bases from J, the gap between germline ends came to 16 bases. The CDR3 DNA follows: TGTGCCAGCAGCCGGGACGGGGGATCGACTAACTATGGCTACACCTTC. Protein product: CASSRDGGSTNYGYTF.

This clone came up once. V and J are TRBV5-6 and TRBJ2-7; tentatively, D is TRBD1 (8 bases). V was pared by 7 bases and J by 6 bases, with 20 bases between. CDR1 is SGHDT, CDR2 YYEEEE, per germline. The CDR3 runs to 14 residues. The CDR3 spells CASARRTGRAEQYF. CDR3 bases: TGTGCCAGCGCACGACGGACAGGGAGGGCCGAGCAGTACTTC.

J is TRBJ2-2 and V is TRBV4-1; the match to TRBD1 covers 7 bases. The CDR3 contains 16 residues. Germline lookup yields CDR1 MGHRA and CDR2 YSYEKL. Trimming cost V 2 bases and J 9 bases; bases outside gene matches: 12. The CDR3 loop reads CASSQSPRDSQRELFF. The CDR3 DNA sequence: TGCGCCAGCAGCCAATCCCCACGGGACAGCCAACGGGAGCTGTTTTTT.

The chain recombines TRBV5-8 with TRBJ1-2; 7 bases agree with TRBD1. This CDR3 contains 15 residues. J gave up 8 bases and V 5 bases, and 15 bases lay outside the gene matches. Per germline, CDR1 SGHTS and CDR2 YDEGEE. Written as DNA, the CDR3 is TGTGCCAGCAGGCGAAGACAGGGAGGGGGTAACGGCTACACCTTC. Encoded protein: CASRRRQGGGNGYTF.

This clone was observed a single time. V usage is TRBV7-9 and J usage is TRBJ1-1, with D unclear. The length of the CDR3 is 14 residues. Deletions cut 5 bases from V and 5 bases from J, with 15 bases between. CDR1 SEHNR and CDR2 FQNEAQ come from the germline V gene (reference sequence). The CDR3 protein is CASSPQEGITEAFF. DNA for the CDR3: TGTGCCAGCAGCCCGCAGGAGGGCATAACTGAAGCTTTCTTT.

This sequence joins TRBV5-3 and TRBJ1-3; D is undetermined. TRBV5-3 is sorted into the ORF group, with uncertain function. With 4 bases removed from V and 3 bases from J, the gap between germline ends came to 17 bases. The CDR3 consists of 16 residues. CDR3 nucleotide sequence: TGTGCCAGAAGCCGGAGGGAAATTACCGTTGGAAACACCATATATTTT. It translates to CARSRREITVGNTIYF.

The chain is built from TRBV6-6 and TRBJ1-4, with no clear D. The germline V and J ends were trimmed by 0 bases and 7 bases, with 9 bases remaining between them. Germline CDR1 reads MNHNY; CDR2 reads SVGAGI (reference sequence). This CDR3 spans 14 amino acids. The CDR3 region has the DNA TGTGCCAGCAGTTACTCAGGAGGGTTTGAAAAACTGTTTTTT. This codes for CASSYSGGFEKLFF.

This clone was seen more than once but under ten times. The rearrangement links TRBV5-1 to TRBJ2-2; 8 bases are a match to TRBD1. CDR3 length: 15 residues. Germline CDR1 and CDR2: SGHRS and YFSETQ. V trimming: 4 bases; J trimming: 2 bases; junction bases outside the gene matches: 4. CDR3 sequence (DNA): TGCGCCAGCAGCAATCAGGGGGCCAACACCGGGGAGCTGTTTTTT. Translated, it gives CASSNQGANTGELFF.